One and the same sample provided the 26 T cell receptor beta chains below, sequenced in a study of technical replicates of blood from a handful of donors. Data came from immunoSEQ multiplex PCR; TCRdb stores just in-frame clones and leaves some out. The sample yields 95,000 to 100,000 clones, over 95% seen once. Sample: T cells isolated from PBMCs. The origin of the receptors is a human donor in good health.

The rearrangement links TRBV5-1 to TRBJ2-7; 11 bases are shared with TRBD2. The V gene's germline CDR1 is SGHRS and CDR2 YFSETQ. Trimming at V came to 0 bases and at J to 1 base, leaving 3 bases not matched to a gene. This CDR3 is 16 amino acids long. CDR3 loop: CASSLARTSGSYEQYF. The CDR3 DNA reads TGCGCCAGCAGCTTGGCCAGGACTAGCGGGTCCTACGAGCAGTACTTC.

V usage is TRBV9 and J usage is TRBJ2-5; 9 nucleotides align to TRBD1. This CDR3 is 15 amino acids long. The V gene end was trimmed by 0 bases and the J gene end by 5 bases; junction bases not matched to a gene: 5. Germline loops: CDR1 SGDLS, CDR2 YYNGEE. CDR3 region: CASSVDRGRFETQYF. The CDR3 coding sequence is TGTGCCAGCAGCGTAGACAGGGGGCGTTTCGAGACCCAGTACTTC.

This clone was found once. The chain combines TRBV6-5 with TRBJ2-7, with 9 bases lining up with TRBD1. The CDR3 runs to 16 residues. After removal of 0 bases from V and 2 bases from J, the junction contained 5 bases not matched to a gene. Germline values: CDR1 MNHEY, CDR2 SVGAGI. The CDR3 region is CASSYSGTGLAYEQYF. The CDR3 region has the DNA TGTGCCAGCAGTTACTCTGGGACAGGGCTAGCCTACGAGCAGTACTTC.

The sample holds one count of this clone. The chain links TRBV5-1 to TRBJ2-1; D may be TRBD1 (5 bases). Between the trimmed V and J ends, which lost 0 bases and 0 bases, there was a span of 10 bases. The CDR3 runs 16 residues. Germline lookup yields CDR1 SGHRS and CDR2 YFSETQ. The CDR3 DNA follows: TGCGCCAGCAGCTTGGTCGCAGGGCGCTCCTACAATGAGCAGTTCTTC. As protein: CASSLVAGRSYNEQFF.

The chain has TRBV29-1 and TRBJ2-1, with 10 nucleotides matching TRBD2. Germline trimming cut 3 bases from V and 3 bases from J; bases unmatched to any gene: 5. Germline V gene sequence: CDR1 SQVTM, CDR2 ANQGSEA. This CDR3 is 15 amino acids long. The CDR3 DNA sequence: TGCAGCGTTGAGGAAGCGGGAGGGGTCTACAATGAGCAGTTCTTC. Translated: CSVEEAGGVYNEQFF.

The chain has TRBV19 and TRBJ1-5; TRBD1 aligns across 8 bases. The V and J ends lost 5 bases and 6 bases, in that order; junction bases with no gene match: 12. CDR1 and CDR2 (germline): LNHDA, SQIVND (reference sequence). There are 16 residues in the CDR3. The CDR3 sequence is CASSVQGVVLGQPQHF. CDR3 nucleotides: TGTGCCAGTAGTGTACAGGGGGTGGTCTTGGGTCAGCCCCAGCATTTT. The full variable domain, rest sourced from reference TRBV19 and TRBJ1-5, is DGGITQSPKYLFRKEGQNVTLSCEQNLNHDAMYWYRQDPGQGLRLIYYSQIVNDFQKGDIAEGYSVSREKKESFPLTVTSAQKNPTAFYLCASSVQGVVLGQPQHFGDGTRLSIL.

J is TRBJ1-2 and V is TRBV5-5, with 7 positions matching TRBD1. The CDR3 is made up of 18 amino acids. V lost 4 bases to trimming and J lost 6 bases; unmatched junction nucleotides: 21. Per germline, CDR1 SGHKS and CDR2 YYEKEE (reference sequence). The CDR3 DNA is TGTGCCAGCAGCCCGGAGCCACTAACAGGGACAGAGGTGGATGGCTACACCTTC. Encoded protein: CASSPEPLTGTEVDGYTF.

The chain is built from TRBV2 and TRBJ2-1, with 7 positions matching TRBD1. This CDR3 has 14 residues. The V segment lost 7 bases and the J segment 9 bases; nucleotides outside the gene matches: 12. Germline-derived CDR1 and CDR2 are SNHLY and FYNNEI. In nucleotides, the CDR3 is TGTGCCAGCATCGAAGGGGGCCTTGGACGTGAGCAGTTCTTC. It is translated as CASIEGGLGREQFF.

This chain uses TRBV7-9 with TRBJ2-3; D may be TRBD1 (6 bases). The CDR3 has 12 amino acids. V lost 1 base, J lost 11 bases, and 10 bases lay in between. Germline CDR1 reads SEHNR; CDR2 reads FQNEAQ (reference sequence). The CDR3 coding sequence is TGTGCCAGCAGCTTAGGGGGGCCGATGCAGTATTTT. It codes for CASSLGGPMQYF. The full variable domain, rest sourced from reference TRBV7-9 and TRBJ2-3, is DTGVSQNPRHKITKRGQNVTFRCDPISEHNRLYWYRQTLGQGPEFLTYFQNEAQLEKSRLLSDRFSAERPKGSFSTLEIQRTEQGDSAMYLCASSLGGPMQYFGPGTRLTVL.

This clone was detected once. The V and J genes are TRBV21-1 and TRBJ1-1; the D call in the table, TRBD1, was not verified against the DNA. TRBV21-1 is shown as a pseudogene. The CDR3 totals 14 residues. The CDR3 DNA sequence: TGTGCCAGCAGCCGCCAGGTGATGAACACTGAAGCTTTCTTT. This encodes CASSRQVMNTEAFF.

The J gene is TRBJ2-3, the V gene TRBV9, with 8 bases identical to TRBD2. The J segment lost 2 bases and the V segment lost 5 bases, leaving 13 bases of the junction unmatched. CDR1 SGDLS and CDR2 YYNGEE come from the germline V gene. The length of the CDR3 is 17 residues. The CDR3 DNA follows: TGTGCCAGCAGTGTCGCGGGAGGCCGACTCTCCACAGATACGCAGTATTTT. It translates to CASSVAGGRLSTDTQYF.

The V call is TRBV27, the J call TRBJ2-2; 8 bases fit TRBD1. The junction had 10 bases not matched to a gene; V was cut back by 10 bases and J by 3 bases. The germline V gene has CDR1 MNHEY and CDR2 SMNVEV (reference sequence). CDR3 length: 15 amino acids. The CDR3 coding sequence is TGTGCCACCTCGTCCTGGGACAGGTACACCGGGGAGCTGTTTTTT. Amino acids: CATSSWDRYTGELFF.

The V and J genes are TRBV15 and TRBJ2-7; 7 bases are shared with TRBD1. The CDR3 spans 17 residues. Germline CDR1 reads LNHNV; CDR2 reads YYDKDF (reference sequence). Trimming removed 1 base from V and 2 bases from J; junction bases left unmatched: 11. For the CDR3, the DNA is TGTGCCACCAGCAGAGCCGTAGGACAGGTTATCGCCTACGAGCAGTACTTC. It specifies CATSRAVGQVIAYEQYF.

The chain has TRBV28 and TRBJ2-3, with 7 positions matching TRBD2. Germline CDR1 is MDHEN and CDR2 is SYDVKM. The ends lost 2 bases at V and 7 bases at J; junction bases unmatched: 3. The CDR3 consists of 13 residues. The CDR3 sequence: CASSLTSVNTQYF. The CDR3, as DNA: TGTGCCAGCAGTTTAACTAGCGTAAATACGCAGTATTTT.

The chain is built from TRBV11-3 and TRBJ2-1, with D tentatively TRBD1 (6 bases). Between the trimmed V and J ends, which lost 0 bases and 4 bases, there was a span of 10 bases. Germline V CDR1 and CDR2: SGHNT, YENEEA. CDR3 length equals 15 residues. CDR3 in DNA: TGTGCCAGCAGCTTAGAAGGGGGTGGATACAATGAGCAGTTCTTC. This translates into CASSLEGGGYNEQFF. The full variable domain, completed using reference TRBV11-3 and TRBJ2-1, is EAGVVQSPRYKIIEKKQPVAFWCNPISGHNTLYWYLQNLGQGPELLIRYENEEAVDDSQLPKDRFSAERLKGVDSTLKIQPAELGDSAVYLCASSLEGGGYNEQFFGPGTRLTVL.

As DNA, the CDR3 is TGTGCCAGCAGGCGGCGGCAGGGGGGAGCCTACGAGCAGTACTTC. Translating gives CASRRRQGGAYEQYF. J is TRBJ2-7 and V is TRBV6-6; weak D call: TRBD1 (7 bases). Trimming pared 6 bases from V and 2 bases from J, leaving 17 bases between. The CDR3 runs to 15 residues. Germline lookup yields CDR1 MNHNY and CDR2 SVGAGI (reference sequence).

This chain connects TRBV19 to TRBJ2-7, with D possibly matching TRBD1 (7 bases). The CDR3 sequence is 15 residues long. Germline assignment: CDR1 LNHDA and CDR2 SQIVND (reference sequence). Trimming removed 11 bases at V and 0 bases at J, with 20 bases between. The CDR3 DNA reads TGTGCCTCTAGGGGCGGGACAGCCTCCTCCTACGAGCAGTACTTC. Translated: CASRGGTASSYEQYF.

The chain uses TRBV28 and TRBJ1-1; 7 positions agree with TRBD1. Looked up from germline, CDR1 is MDHEN and CDR2 is SYDVKM. The CDR3 extends over 15 amino acids. Trimming cost V 6 bases and J 3 bases; bases outside gene matches: 10. CDR3 in amino acids: CASSGQGVGYTEAFF. As DNA, the CDR3 is TGTGCCAGCAGCGGGCAGGGGGTTGGTTACACTGAAGCTTTCTTT.

This clone was seen a single time. The chain carries TRBV6-1 and TRBJ1-1, with 7 bases matching TRBD1. CDR3 size: 14 residues. The V segment lost 5 bases and the J segment 6 bases; nucleotides outside the gene matches: 9. Germline CDR1 and CDR2: MNHNS and SASEGT. CDR3 nucleotide sequence: TGTGCCAGCAGTCCGCGACAGGGTTATGCTGAAGCTTTCTTT. Amino acid sequence: CASSPRQGYAEAFF.

This chain connects TRBV10-1 to TRBJ2-1, with TRBD2 identical over 14 bases. Trimming removed 8 bases from V and 5 bases from J; junction bases left unmatched: 2. CDR1 WNHNN and CDR2 SYGVQD come from the germline V gene (reference sequence). The CDR3 is 14 amino acids. CDR3 coding DNA: TGCGCCAGCCCGGGACTAGCGGGAGACAATGAGCAGTTCTTC. This codes for CASPGLAGDNEQFF.

J is TRBJ2-7 and V is TRBV27; TRBD1 agrees at 8 bases. V dropped 4 bases and J dropped 4; count of bases not matched to a gene: 6. From germline, CDR1 is MNHEY and CDR2 SMNVEV (reference sequence). The CDR3 totals 14 residues. The CDR3 loop reads CASSSPTGEYEQYF. The CDR3 DNA reads TGTGCCAGCAGTTCCCCGACAGGGGAGTACGAGCAGTACTTC.

The chain has TRBV15 and TRBJ2-1; maybe TRBD2 (6 bases). The CDR3 has 12 residues. Trimming left V 8 bases short and J 9 bases short, with 14 bases between. From germline, CDR1 is LNHNV and CDR2 YYDKDF (reference sequence). Written as DNA, the CDR3 is TGTGCCACCCGGGACTCCCTCCTTGAGCAGTTCTTC. It translates to CATRDSLLEQFF.

The rearrangement uses TRBV5-1 and TRBJ1-1, with TRBD1 identical over 7 bases. The CDR3 has 17 amino acids. Trimming removed 0 bases from V and 0 bases from J; junction bases left unmatched: 8. Germline CDR1 is SGHRS and CDR2 is YFSETQ. CDR3 coding DNA: TGCGCCAGCAGCTTGGACCAATGGGACAGTATGAACACTGAAGCTTTCTTT. The encoded protein is CASSLDQWDSMNTEAFF.

CDR3 DNA: TGTGCCAGCAGCTCCCCTAGTGAGAAGACCCAGTACTTC. Translation gives CASSSPSEKTQYF. The chain is built from TRBV11-2 and TRBJ2-5; D gene unclear. The germline V gene has CDR1 SGHAT and CDR2 FQNNGV. The CDR3 has 13 amino acids. The V gene lost 4 bases and the J gene lost 6 bases, with 12 bases spanning the gap.

The chain is built from TRBV28 and TRBJ2-3, with D unclear. The germline CDR1 and CDR2 sequences are MDHEN and SYDVKM. This CDR3 comprises 11 residues. V gave up 2 bases and J gave up 11 bases, with 8 bases separating them. The CDR3 coding sequence is TGTGCCAGCAGTTTAACACGCTTGCAGTATTTT. This codes for CASSLTRLQYF. Full variable domain (missing parts from reference TRBV28 and TRBJ2-3): DVKVTQSSRYLVKRTGEKVFLECVQDMDHENMFWYRQDPGLGLRLIYFSYDVKMKEKGDIPEGYSVSREKKERFSLILESASTNQTSMYLCASSLTRLQYFGPGTRLTVL.

This rearrangement joins TRBV18 to TRBJ2-5; possibly TRBD2 for D (6 bases). The CDR3 has 14 residues. Germline V gene lookup returns CDR1 KGHSH and CDR2 LQKENI. With 3 bases removed from V and 4 bases from J, the gap between germline ends came to 12 bases. CDR3 DNA: TGTGCCAGCTCACCCGGGAGTGGCCGAGAGACCCAGTACTTC. Translation: CASSPGSGRETQYF. The full variable domain, in which reference TRBV18 and TRBJ2-5 provide the parts outside the CDR3, is NAGVMQNPRHLVRRRGQEARLRCSPMKGHSHVYWYRQLPEEGLKFMVYLQKENIIDESGMPKERFSAEFPKEGPSILRIQQVVRGDSAAYFCASSPGSGRETQYFGPGTRLLVL.